The rows below give T cell receptor beta chains drawn from one sample of a study of long-term antiretroviral therapy in people with HIV. The repertoire was sequenced with immunoSEQ multiplex PCR; TCRdb's copy has only in-frame clones and lacks some. Of about 32,000 clones listed, over 90% were seen once; the top ten hold 3.6%. The specimen comprised unsorted PBMCs, sampled 4.1 years after starting antiretroviral therapy. The receptors come from a woman in her fifties or sixties with HIV. The CDR3 runs from the conserved cysteine through the conserved F or W. The order of the fields is J gene, V gene, clone size, D gene, CDR3 DNA, CDR3 protein. D genes are given only for firm matches. Where a row states a size, it is once, few, many or the class of an expanded clone; other rows omit it.

>TRBJ1-6|TRBV2|.|TRBD1
TGTGCCAGCAGCTCAGGGGGCGGAGGAGGTAATTCACCCCTCCACTTT
CASSSGGGGGNSPLHF
>TRBJ1-2|TRBV5-6|few|.
TGTGCCAGCAGATTGTCAGGGGAGCTAGGCTACACCTTC
CASRLSGELGYTF
>TRBJ2-1|TRBV7-3|.|.
TGTGCCAGCAGCTCGACCGACCGGGAGCAGTTCTTC
CASSSTDREQFF
>TRBJ2-3|TRBV5-8|.|.
TGTGCCAGCAGCTTACAGGGGACTCCCAGCACAGATACGCAGTATTTT
CASSLQGTPSTDTQYF
>TRBJ1-4|TRBV5-4|.|.
TGTGCCAGCAGCTTGGAGGCGGGAACTAATGAAAAACTGTTTTTT
CASSLEAGTNEKLFF
>TRBJ1-2|TRBV5-8|.|.
TGTGCCAGCAGCTTACGACAGGCTGGCGGCTACACCTTC
CASSLRQAGGYTF
>TRBJ2-3|TRBV6-5|.|.
TGTGCCAGCACCTTATCAGGCACAGATACGCAGTATTTT
CASTLSGTDTQYF
>TRBJ2-5|TRBV4-3|.|TRBD1
TGCGCCAGCAGCCAAGGGGACAGGGTCCCAGAGACCCAGTACTTC
CASSQGDRVPETQYF
>TRBJ1-5|TRBV6-6|.|TRBD1
TGTGCCAGCAACCTCGGGACAGGGTCTAATCAGCCCCAGCATTTT
CASNLGTGSNQPQHF
>TRBJ1-4|TRBV5-5|.|TRBD1
TGTGCCAGCAGCTTCCCCGGGACAGGGTGGGAAAAACTGTTTTTT
CASSFPGTGWEKLFF
>TRBJ2-1|TRBV6-5|.|TRBD2
TGTGCCAGCAGTTACGGCGGGGGGGCCTACAATGAGCAGTTCTTC
CASSYGGGAYNEQFF
>TRBJ2-7|TRBV10-1|few|TRBD1
TGCGCCAGCAGTGCTTGGACAGGGAGCGACGAGCAGTACTTC
CASSAWTGSDEQYF
>TRBJ1-3|TRBV10-2|.|.
TGCGCCGGGAGCCCAGGGGCTGGAGGAAACACCATATATTTT
CAGSPGAGGNTIYF
>TRBJ2-7|TRBV21-1|.|.
TGTGCCAGCAGCCTCGCGCTCCCGTCAGGACCCAGCGAGCAGTACTTC
CASSLALPSGPSEQYF
>TRBJ2-7|TRBV11-2|.|.
TGTGCCAGCAGCTTAGTGGGTGGTGTGGGGTCATCTTTCGAGCAGTACTTC
CASSLVGGVGSSFEQYF
>TRBJ2-1|TRBV7-6|.|TRBD1
TGTGCCAGCAGCTCTGCAGGGGGAGAGGTGCATGAGCAGTTCTTC
CASSSAGGEVHEQFF
>TRBJ2-7|TRBV27|once|TRBD2
TGTGCCAGCAGTCTCGCTAGCGGCTCCTACGAGCAGTACTTC
CASSLASGSYEQYF
>TRBJ1-5|TRBV4-1|.|.
TGCGCCAGCAGCCAAGATCTTGGTTACCGAGCCAATAGCAATCAGCCCCAGCATTTT
CASSQDLGYRANSNQPQHF
>TRBJ1-4|TRBV7-9|once|TRBD1
TGTGCCAGCAGCTCTTCGGGACAGGGGAATGAAAAACTGTTTTTT
CASSSSGQGNEKLFF
>TRBJ2-7|TRBV4-2|.|.
TGTGCCAGCAGCCAAGATTTTGGGGGGGCGACCTCCTACGAGCAGTACTTC
CASSQDFGGATSYEQYF
>TRBJ2-5|TRBV27|.|.
TGTGCCAGCAGTTTAAATGGGTTGTACCAAGAGACCCAGTACTTC
CASSLNGLYQETQYF
>TRBJ1-2|TRBV7-9|.|.
TGTGCCAGCAGCCCCATGGGGGGGGGCGGCTATGGCTACACCTTC
CASSPMGGGGYGYTF
>TRBJ1-1|TRBV10-1|.|.
TGCGCCAGCAGTGAAGCGGGTGTAAACACTGAAGCTTTCTTT
CASSEAGVNTEAFF
>TRBJ2-2|TRBV10-1|.|TRBD1
TGCGCCAGCAGTGACCACGATACAGGGGAGAACACCGGGGAGCTGTTTTTT
CASSDHDTGENTGELFF
>TRBJ1-1|TRBV6-6|.|.
TGTGCCAGCAGTTCCCTTGGGATGAACACTGAAGCTTTCTTT
CASSSLGMNTEAFF
>TRBJ2-1|TRBV19|.|TRBD2
TGTGCCAGTAGACACAACGGACTAGCGGGGGGGCTTTACTACAATGAGCAGTTCTTC
CASRHNGLAGGLYYNEQFF
>TRBJ1-2|TRBV4-1|.|.
TGCGCCAGCAGCCAACCCCTCGACAATCAGGGTTTCAATGGCTACACCTTC
CASSQPLDNQGFNGYTF
>TRBJ2-7|TRBV6-1|.|.
TGTGCCAGCAGTCCCGCAATAGGGGCCACCTACGAGCAGTACTTC
CASSPAIGATYEQYF
>TRBJ2-7|TRBV6-5|once|TRBD1
TGTGCCAGCAGCACAATCAAGGACAGGTCCTACGAGCAGTACTTC
CASSTIKDRSYEQYF
>TRBJ2-3|TRBV4-3|once|.
TGCGCCAGCAGCCAAGAGACCGGGGCTAGCACAGATACGCAGTATTTT
CASSQETGASTDTQYF
>TRBJ1-1|TRBV4-1|once|.
TGCGCCAGCAGCCCCCTTGGGCAGGGAGACGGCGGAGCTTTCTTT
CASSPLGQGDGGAFF
>TRBJ2-7|TRBV6-5|.|.
TGTGCCAGCGTCGATGGGGGTCACTCCTACGAGCAGTACTTC
CASVDGGHSYEQYF
>TRBJ2-3|TRBV5-6|.|TRBD2
TGTGCCAGCAGCATGACCTGGGACGGGGGGGTTTCAGATACGCAGTATTTT
CASSMTWDGGVSDTQYF
>TRBJ1-3|TRBV30|.|.
TGTGCCTGGAGTGTACTTAAACAGGGAGGAAACACCATATATTTT
CAWSVLKQGGNTIYF
>TRBJ2-7|TRBV7-8|.|.
TGTGCCAGCAGCTTAGGGAGAATCTACGAGCAGTACTTC
CASSLGRIYEQYF
>TRBJ2-5|TRBV7-8|.|TRBD1
TGTGCCAGCAGCCCCCGGACAGGGAAAGAGACCCAGTACTTC
CASSPRTGKETQYF
>TRBJ1-2|TRBV5-6|.|.
TGTGCCGGCAGCTTGTCGGGTTACTATGGCTACACCTTC
CAGSLSGYYGYTF
>TRBJ1-5|TRBV19|.|.
TGTGCCAGTAGTCAGGCCGTCGGAGCCCAGCATTTT
CASSQAVGAQHF
>TRBJ1-5|TRBV28|.|.
TGTGCCAGCAATGACGGTGGGAGGGAATTTCTAAATCCTCAGCCCCAGCATTTT
CASNDGGREFLNPQPQHF
>TRBJ1-2|TRBV2|.|.
TGTGCCAGCAGTGGCGTAGCTAACTATGGCTACACCTTC
CASSGVANYGYTF
>TRBJ2-7|TRBV7-2|.|TRBD1
TGTGCCAGCAGGAGCCGGGACAGGCTCTACGAGCAGTACTTC
CASRSRDRLYEQYF
>TRBJ1-4|TRBV13|.|.
TGTGCCAGCAGCGGGACGGGGGGTAATGAAAAACTGTTTTTT
CASSGTGGNEKLFF
>TRBJ1-1|TRBV5-4|.|.
TGTGCCAGCAGCTTGGGGGTCGGGGGCACTGAAGCTTTCTTT
CASSLGVGGTEAFF
>TRBJ1-4|TRBV6-5|.|.
TGTGCCAGCAGAAACAGCGCAACTAATGAAAAACTGTTTTTT
CASRNSATNEKLFF
>TRBJ2-7|TRBV5-4|.|.
TGTGCCAGCAGTCAGGGATACGAGCAGTACTTC
CASSQGYEQYF
>TRBJ2-7|TRBV2|.|TRBD1
TGTGCCAGCAGGCCAGTGACAGGGGGGGGTGGCGAGCAGTACTTC
CASRPVTGGGGEQYF
>TRBJ2-2|TRBV2|.|.
TGTGCCAGCAGTGAGGCAGGGGCCGGGGAGCTGTTTTTT
CASSEAGAGELFF
>TRBJ2-7|TRBV7-2|.|.
TGTGCCAGCAGCTTAGTGACAGCAGACGAGCAGTACTTC
CASSLVTADEQYF
>TRBJ2-3|TRBV4-1|.|.
TGCGCCAGCAGCCAAGGTGGGGCGAAAGATACGCAGTATTTT
CASSQGGAKDTQYF
>TRBJ1-5|TRBV27|once|.
TGTGCCAGCAGTTTAGGACCGGCCCCGAGGAATCAGCCCCAGCATTTT
CASSLGPAPRNQPQHF
>TRBJ1-2|TRBV2|.|.
TGTGCCAGCAGCCTTACCTATGGCTACACCTTC
CASSLTYGYTF